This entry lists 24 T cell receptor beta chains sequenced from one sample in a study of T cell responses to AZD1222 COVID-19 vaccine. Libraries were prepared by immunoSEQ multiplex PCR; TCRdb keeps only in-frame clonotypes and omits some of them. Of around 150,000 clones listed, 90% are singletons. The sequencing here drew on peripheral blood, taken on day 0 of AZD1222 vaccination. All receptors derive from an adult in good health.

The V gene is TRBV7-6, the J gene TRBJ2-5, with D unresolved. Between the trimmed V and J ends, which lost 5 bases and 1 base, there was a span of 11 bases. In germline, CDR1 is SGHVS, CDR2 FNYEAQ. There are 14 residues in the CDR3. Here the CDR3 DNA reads TGTGCCAGCAGCCCACTGGGCGCCCAAGAGACCCAGTACTTC. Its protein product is CASSPLGAQETQYF.

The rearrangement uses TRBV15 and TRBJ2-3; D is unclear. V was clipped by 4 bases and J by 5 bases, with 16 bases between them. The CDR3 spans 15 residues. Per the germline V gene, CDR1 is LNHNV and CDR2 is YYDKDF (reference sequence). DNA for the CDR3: TGTGCCACCAGCAACAGACTCCCTACGGGAGATACGCAGTATTTT. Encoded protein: CATSNRLPTGDTQYF.

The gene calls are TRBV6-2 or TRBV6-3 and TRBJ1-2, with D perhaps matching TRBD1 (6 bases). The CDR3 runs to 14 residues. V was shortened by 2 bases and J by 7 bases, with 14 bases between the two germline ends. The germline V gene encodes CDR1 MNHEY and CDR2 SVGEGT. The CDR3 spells CASSYEPGAGGYTF. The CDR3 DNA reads TGTGCCAGCAGTTACGAGCCGGGGGCTGGTGGCTACACCTTC.

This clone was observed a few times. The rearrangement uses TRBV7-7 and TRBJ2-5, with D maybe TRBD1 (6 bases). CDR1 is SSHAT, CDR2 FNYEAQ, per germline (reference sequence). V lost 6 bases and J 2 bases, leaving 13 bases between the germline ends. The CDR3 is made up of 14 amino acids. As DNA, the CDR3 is TGTGCCAGCAGTCCCACAGGGAGACAAGAGACCCAGTACTTC. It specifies CASSPTGRQETQYF.

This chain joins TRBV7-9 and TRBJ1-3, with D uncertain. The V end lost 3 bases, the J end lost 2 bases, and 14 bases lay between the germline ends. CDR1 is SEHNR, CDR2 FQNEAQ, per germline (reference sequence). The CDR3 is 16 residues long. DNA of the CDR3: TGTGCCAGCAGCTTTCGCCGGGAGGTGGCTGGAAACACCATATATTTT. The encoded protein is CASSFRREVAGNTIYF. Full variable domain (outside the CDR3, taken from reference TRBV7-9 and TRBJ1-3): DTGVSQNPRHKITKRGQNVTFRCDPISEHNRLYWYRQTLGQGPEFLTYFQNEAQLEKSRLLSDRFSAERPKGSFSTLEIQRTEQGDSAMYLCASSFRREVAGNTIYFGEGSWLTVV.

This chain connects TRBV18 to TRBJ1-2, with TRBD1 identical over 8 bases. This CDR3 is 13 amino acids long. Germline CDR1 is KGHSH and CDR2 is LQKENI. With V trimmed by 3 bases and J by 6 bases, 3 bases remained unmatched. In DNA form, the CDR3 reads TGTGCCAGCTCACCGGACAGGGCCCATGGCTACACCTTC. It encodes CASSPDRAHGYTF.

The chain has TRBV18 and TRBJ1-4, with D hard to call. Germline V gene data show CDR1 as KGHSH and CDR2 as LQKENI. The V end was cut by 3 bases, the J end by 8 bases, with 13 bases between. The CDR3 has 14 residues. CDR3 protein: CASSPGQTGEKLFF. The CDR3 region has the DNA TGTGCCAGCTCACCTGGGCAGACGGGGGAAAAACTGTTTTTT.

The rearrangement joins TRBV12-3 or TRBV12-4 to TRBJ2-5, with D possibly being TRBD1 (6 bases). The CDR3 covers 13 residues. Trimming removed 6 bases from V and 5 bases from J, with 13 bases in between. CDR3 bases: TGTGCCAGCAGGCCCGACAGGACGGAGACCCAGTACTTC. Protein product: CASRPDRTETQYF.

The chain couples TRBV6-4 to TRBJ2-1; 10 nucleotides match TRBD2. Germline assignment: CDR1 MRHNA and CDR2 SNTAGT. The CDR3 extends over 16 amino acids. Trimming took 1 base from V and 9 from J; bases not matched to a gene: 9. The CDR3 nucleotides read TGTGCCAGCAGTGACTTTAAAGCGGGGGGGCCGGGTGAGCAGTTCTTC. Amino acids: CASSDFKAGGPGEQFF.

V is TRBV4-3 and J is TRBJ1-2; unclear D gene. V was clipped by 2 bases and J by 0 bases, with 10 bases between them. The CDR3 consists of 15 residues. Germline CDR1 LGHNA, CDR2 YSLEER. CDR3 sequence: CASSQTQITNYGYTF. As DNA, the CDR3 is TGCGCCAGCAGCCAAACTCAGATAACTAACTATGGCTACACCTTC.

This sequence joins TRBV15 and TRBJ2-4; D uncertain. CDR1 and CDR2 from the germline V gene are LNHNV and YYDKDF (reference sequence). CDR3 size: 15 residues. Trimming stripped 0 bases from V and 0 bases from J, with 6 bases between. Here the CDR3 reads CATSRDEVAKNIQYF. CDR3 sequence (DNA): TGTGCCACCAGCAGAGATGAGGTAGCCAAAAACATTCAGTACTTC.

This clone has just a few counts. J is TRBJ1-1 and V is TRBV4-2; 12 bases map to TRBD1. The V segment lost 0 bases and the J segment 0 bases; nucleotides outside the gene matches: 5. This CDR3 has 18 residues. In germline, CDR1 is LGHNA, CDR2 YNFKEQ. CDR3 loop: CASSQDPGQGAMNTEAFF. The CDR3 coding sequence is TGTGCCAGCAGCCAAGACCCGGGACAGGGGGCTATGAACACTGAAGCTTTCTTT.

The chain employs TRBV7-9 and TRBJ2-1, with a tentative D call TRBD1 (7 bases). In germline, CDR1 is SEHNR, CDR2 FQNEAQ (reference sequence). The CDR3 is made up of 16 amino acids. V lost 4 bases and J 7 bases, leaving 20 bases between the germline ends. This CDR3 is CASSWIRGASTNEQFF. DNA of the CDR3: TGTGCCAGCAGCTGGATCAGGGGGGCCTCAACGAATGAGCAGTTCTTC.

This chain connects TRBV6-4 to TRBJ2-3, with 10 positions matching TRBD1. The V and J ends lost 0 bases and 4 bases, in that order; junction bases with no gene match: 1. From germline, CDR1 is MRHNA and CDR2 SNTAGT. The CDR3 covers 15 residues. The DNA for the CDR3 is TGTGCCAGCAGTGACTCAGGACAGGGGGCAGATACGCAGTATTTT. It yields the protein CASSDSGQGADTQYF.

In DNA form, the CDR3 reads TGTGCCAGCAGCGCCGCGCTGGGGGTGTTTTTT. Its translation: CASSAALGVFF. The chain uses TRBV7-9 and TRBJ1-4, with D possibly TRBD1 on 5 matching bases. Trimming pared 5 bases from V and 15 bases from J, leaving 13 bases between. There are 11 residues in the CDR3. Per the germline V gene, CDR1 is SEHNR and CDR2 is FQNEAQ (reference sequence).

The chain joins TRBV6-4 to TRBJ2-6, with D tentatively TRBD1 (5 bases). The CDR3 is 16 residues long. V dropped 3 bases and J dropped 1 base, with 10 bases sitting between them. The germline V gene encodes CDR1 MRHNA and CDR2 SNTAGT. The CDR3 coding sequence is TGTGCCAGCAGTGAGAGTAGGGGATCTGGGGCCAACGTCCTGACTTTC. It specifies CASSESRGSGANVLTF.

CDR3 in DNA: TGTGCCAGCAGTGATGCCCGGTTAAGGGGCTGGACTGAAGCTTTCTTT. This sequence encodes CASSDARLRGWTEAFF. This chain links TRBV6-1 with TRBJ1-1; perhaps TRBD1 as D (5 bases). The V end lost 3 bases, the J end lost 5 bases, and 19 bases lay between the germline ends. The CDR3 spans 16 residues. Germline CDR1 MNHNS, CDR2 SASEGT.

This CDR3 is CAWTPGVNQPQHF. DNA of the CDR3: TGTGCCTGGACTCCCGGGGTTAATCAGCCCCAGCATTTT. The rearrangement joins TRBV30 to TRBJ1-5; D is undetermined. This CDR3 comprises 13 residues. V gave up 4 bases and J gave up 4 bases, with 11 bases separating them. CDR1 GTSNPN and CDR2 SVGIG come from the germline V gene (reference sequence). The variable domain in full, completed from reference TRBV30 and TRBJ1-5, reads SQTIHQWPATLVQPVGSPLSLECTVEGTSNPNLYWYRQAAGRGLQLLFYSVGIGQISSEVPQNLSASRPQDRQFILSSKKLLLSDSGFYLCAWTPGVNQPQHFGDGTRLSIL.

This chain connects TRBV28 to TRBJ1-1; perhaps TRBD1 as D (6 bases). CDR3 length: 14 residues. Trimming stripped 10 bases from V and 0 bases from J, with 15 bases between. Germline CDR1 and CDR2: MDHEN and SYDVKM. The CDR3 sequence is CAIEQGPMNTEAFF. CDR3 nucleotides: TGTGCCATCGAACAGGGCCCTATGAACACTGAAGCTTTCTTT.

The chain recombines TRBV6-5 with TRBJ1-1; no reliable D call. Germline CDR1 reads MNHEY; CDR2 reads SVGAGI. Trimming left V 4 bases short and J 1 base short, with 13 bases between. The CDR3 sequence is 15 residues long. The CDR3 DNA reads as TGTGCCAGCAGTTGGGCCTCCCGGGGGAACACTGAAGCTTTCTTT. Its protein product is CASSWASRGNTEAFF.

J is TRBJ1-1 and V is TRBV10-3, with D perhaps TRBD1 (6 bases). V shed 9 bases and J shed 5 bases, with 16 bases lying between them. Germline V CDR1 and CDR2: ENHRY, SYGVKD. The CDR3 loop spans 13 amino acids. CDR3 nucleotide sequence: TGTGCCATGGCGGCAGGGGATGATACTGAAGCTTTCTTT. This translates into CAMAAGDDTEAFF.

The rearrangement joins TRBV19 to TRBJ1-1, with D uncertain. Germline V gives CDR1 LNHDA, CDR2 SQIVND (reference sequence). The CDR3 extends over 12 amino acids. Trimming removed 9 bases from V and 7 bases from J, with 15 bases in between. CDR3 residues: CASERLPREAFF. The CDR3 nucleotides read TGTGCCAGCGAAAGACTTCCGCGTGAAGCTTTCTTT.

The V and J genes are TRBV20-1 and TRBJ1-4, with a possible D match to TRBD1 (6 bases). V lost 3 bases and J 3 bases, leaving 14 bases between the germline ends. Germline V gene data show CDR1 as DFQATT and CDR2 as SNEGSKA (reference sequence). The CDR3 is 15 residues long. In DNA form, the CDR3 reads TGCAGTGCTAGTTCTGCGGGGGCAGCTAATGAAAAACTGTTTTTT. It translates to CSASSAGAANEKLFF.

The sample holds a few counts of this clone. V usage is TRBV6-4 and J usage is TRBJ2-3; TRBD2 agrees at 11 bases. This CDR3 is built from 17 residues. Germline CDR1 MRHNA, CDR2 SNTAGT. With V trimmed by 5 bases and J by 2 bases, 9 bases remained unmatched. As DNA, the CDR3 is TGTGCCAGCAGTTTGCTAGCGGGGGGCTCGATCACAGATACGCAGTATTTT. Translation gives CASSLLAGGSITDTQYF.